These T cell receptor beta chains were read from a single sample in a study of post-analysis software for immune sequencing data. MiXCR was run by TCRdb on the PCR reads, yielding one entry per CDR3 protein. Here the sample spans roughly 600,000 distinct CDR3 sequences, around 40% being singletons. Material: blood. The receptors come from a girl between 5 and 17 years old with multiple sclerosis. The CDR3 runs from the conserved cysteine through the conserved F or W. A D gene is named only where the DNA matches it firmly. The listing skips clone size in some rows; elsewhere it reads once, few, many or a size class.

CDR3 protein: CASSLGAGFTYEQYF; CDR3 DNA: TGCGCCAGCAGCTTGGGGGCAGGTTTTACCTACGAGCAGTACTTC; clone size: few; V gene: TRBV5-1; D gene: .; CDR3 length: 15; J gene: TRBJ2-7
CDR3 protein: CASSYSRVGSSSGGYEQYF; CDR3 DNA: TGTGCCAGCAGTTATTCTAGAGTAGGATCCTCGTCGGGAGGCTACGAGCAGTACTTC; clone size: few; V gene: TRBV6-5; D gene: TRBD2; CDR3 length: 19; J gene: TRBJ2-7
CDR3 protein: CASSTTPGGTEAFF; CDR3 DNA: TGTGCCAGCAGCACAACCCCAGGGGGCACTGAAGCTTTCTTT; clone size: .; V gene: TRBV5-5; D gene: TRBD1; CDR3 length: 14; J gene: TRBJ1-1
CDR3 protein: CASSTSGRALGETQFF; CDR3 DNA: TGTGCCAGTTCGACTAGCGGGAGGGCCCTCGGAGAGACCCAGTTCTTC; clone size: .; V gene: TRBV27; D gene: TRBD2; CDR3 length: 16; J gene: TRBJ2-1
CDR3 protein: CAWSFGTSINEQFF; CDR3 DNA: TGTGCCTGGAGTTTCGGGACTAGCATCAATGAGCAGTTCTTC; clone size: .; V gene: TRBV30; D gene: TRBD2; CDR3 length: 14; J gene: TRBJ2-1
CDR3 protein: CASSLGISADTQYF; CDR3 DNA: TGCGCCAGCAGCTTGGGAATTTCTGCAGATACGCAGTATTTT; clone size: few; V gene: TRBV5-1; D gene: .; CDR3 length: 14; J gene: TRBJ2-3
CDR3 protein: CSARDLISSTDTQYF; CDR3 DNA: TGCAGTGCTAGAGATCTTATATCTAGCACAGATACGCAGTATTTT; clone size: .; V gene: TRBV20-1; D gene: .; CDR3 length: 15; J gene: TRBJ2-3
CDR3 protein: CASSFQGGDQPQHF; CDR3 DNA: TGCGCCAGCAGCTTCCAGGGAGGGGATCAGCCCCAGCATTTT; clone size: few; V gene: TRBV5-1; D gene: .; CDR3 length: 14; J gene: TRBJ1-5
CDR3 protein: CSVEDLEAFF; CDR3 DNA: TGCAGCGTTGAGGACCTTGAAGCTTTCTTT; clone size: .; V gene: TRBV29-1; D gene: .; CDR3 length: 10; J gene: TRBJ1-1
CDR3 protein: CASSFPKAVRQATDTQYF; CDR3 DNA: TGTGCCAGCAGCTTCCCTAAGGCGGTGAGACAGGCCACAGATACGCAGTATTTT; clone size: .; V gene: TRBV7-2; D gene: .; CDR3 length: 18; J gene: TRBJ2-3
CDR3 protein: CSASLDHSCEQYF; CDR3 DNA: TGCAGTGCTAGCCTCGACCACTCCTGCGAGCAGTACTTC; clone size: .; V gene: TRBV20-1; D gene: .; CDR3 length: 13; J gene: TRBJ2-7
CDR3 protein: CASSYPADGDDNYEQYF; CDR3 DNA: TGTGCCAGCAGTTACCCCGCGGACGGGGATGATAACTACGAGCAGTACTTC; clone size: few; V gene: TRBV6-6; D gene: .; CDR3 length: 17; J gene: TRBJ2-7
CDR3 protein: CASTLSGGRVTDTQYF; CDR3 DNA: TGTGCCAGCACCCTCTCGGGCGGGAGAGTGACAGATACGCAGTATTTT; clone size: few; V gene: TRBV7-8; D gene: TRBD2; CDR3 length: 16; J gene: TRBJ2-3
CDR3 protein: CASSSYGNTEAFF; CDR3 DNA: TGTGCCAGCAGCTCCTATGGGAACACTGAAGCTTTCTTT; clone size: .; V gene: TRBV5-5; D gene: .; CDR3 length: 13; J gene: TRBJ1-1
CDR3 protein: CASSPNIESIYEQYF; CDR3 DNA: TGCGCCAGCAGCCCCAACATCGAGAGTATCTACGAGCAGTACTTC; clone size: .; V gene: TRBV5-1; D gene: .; CDR3 length: 15; J gene: TRBJ2-7
CDR3 protein: CASSLKPYTNYGYTF; CDR3 DNA: TGCGCCAGCAGCTTGAAGCCTTATACTAACTATGGCTACACCTTC; clone size: .; V gene: TRBV5-1; D gene: .; CDR3 length: 15; J gene: TRBJ1-2
CDR3 protein: CASSPNEAGGSSTQYF; CDR3 DNA: TGTGCCAGCAGCCCGAATGAGGCGGGAGGATCATCCACGCAGTATTTT; clone size: .; V gene: TRBV6-1; D gene: TRBD2; CDR3 length: 16; J gene: TRBJ2-3
CDR3 protein: CASSYSTPRGTEAFF; CDR3 DNA: TGTGCCAGCAGTTACTCGACCCCTCGGGGCACTGAAGCTTTCTTT; clone size: .; V gene: TRBV6-5; D gene: .; CDR3 length: 15; J gene: TRBJ1-1
CDR3 protein: CASSVGNSGSTDTQYF; CDR3 DNA: TGTGCCAGCAGCGTAGGTAATAGCGGGAGCACAGATACGCAGTATTTT; clone size: .; V gene: TRBV9; D gene: TRBD2; CDR3 length: 16; J gene: TRBJ2-3
CDR3 protein: CSAPRTPYEQYF; CDR3 DNA: TGCAGTGCCCCAAGGACCCCTTACGAGCAGTACTTC; clone size: few; V gene: TRBV20-1; D gene: .; CDR3 length: 12; J gene: TRBJ2-7
CDR3 protein: CASSSQGLYGYTF; CDR3 DNA: TGTGCCAGCAGCTCGCAGGGGCTCTATGGCTACACCTTC; clone size: few; V gene: TRBV5-5; D gene: .; CDR3 length: 13; J gene: TRBJ1-2
CDR3 protein: CASSYSPPSEGRNEQFF; CDR3 DNA: TGTGCCAGCAGTTACTCGCCACCCAGCGAGGGTAGGAATGAGCAGTTCTTC; clone size: .; V gene: TRBV6-6; D gene: .; CDR3 length: 17; J gene: TRBJ2-1
CDR3 protein: CASSVSPRDRVGYEQYF; CDR3 DNA: TGTGCCAGCAGCGTATCCCCCCGGGACAGGGTCGGGTACGAGCAGTACTTC; clone size: .; V gene: TRBV9; D gene: TRBD1; CDR3 length: 17; J gene: TRBJ2-7
CDR3 protein: CASSPGTNRYEQYF; CDR3 DNA: TGTGCCAGCAGCCCCGGGACTAACCGCTACGAGCAGTACTTC; clone size: few; V gene: TRBV6-5; D gene: TRBD2; CDR3 length: 14; J gene: TRBJ2-7
CDR3 protein: CASSVDRGGRETQYF; CDR3 DNA: TGTGCCAGCAGCGTAGACCGGGGGGGCCGGGAGACCCAGTACTTC; clone size: few; V gene: TRBV9; D gene: TRBD2; CDR3 length: 15; J gene: TRBJ2-5
CDR3 protein: CASSQGGTRSSYEQYF; CDR3 DNA: TGCGCCAGCAGCCAAGGCGGGACAAGGAGCTCCTACGAGCAGTACTTC; clone size: .; V gene: TRBV4-1; D gene: .; CDR3 length: 16; J gene: TRBJ2-7
CDR3 protein: CASSPARGEQYF; CDR3 DNA: TGTGCCAGCAGCCCAGCAAGGGGCGAGCAGTACTTC; clone size: .; V gene: TRBV12-3/TRBV12-4; D gene: .; CDR3 length: 12; J gene: TRBJ2-7
CDR3 protein: CSVKQNTEAFF; CDR3 DNA: TGCAGCGTAAAACAGAACACTGAAGCTTTCTTT; clone size: once; V gene: TRBV29-1; D gene: .; CDR3 length: 11; J gene: TRBJ1-1
CDR3 protein: CASSFGQGATEKLFF; CDR3 DNA: TGTGCCAGCAGTTTTGGACAGGGGGCGACTGAAAAACTGTTTTTT; clone size: .; V gene: TRBV6-5; D gene: TRBD1; CDR3 length: 15; J gene: TRBJ1-4
CDR3 protein: CASSRSILGQGEIGYTF; CDR3 DNA: TGTGCCAGCAGCCGATCCATTTTGGGACAGGGGGAAATTGGCTACACCTTC; clone size: .; V gene: TRBV7-9; D gene: TRBD1; CDR3 length: 17; J gene: TRBJ1-2
CDR3 protein: CASSLDIREAQYF; CDR3 DNA: TGCGCCAGCAGCTTGGATATTCGGGAGGCGCAGTATTTT; clone size: .; V gene: TRBV5-1; D gene: TRBD2; CDR3 length: 13; J gene: TRBJ2-3
CDR3 protein: CASSFGGDRNEQFF; CDR3 DNA: TGTGCCAGCAGTTTTGGAGGAGATCGCAATGAGCAGTTCTTC; clone size: .; V gene: TRBV12-3/TRBV12-4; D gene: .; CDR3 length: 14; J gene: TRBJ2-1
CDR3 protein: CSAHTIDRGGNEQFF; CDR3 DNA: TGCAGCGCTCATACAATCGACAGGGGAGGCAATGAGCAGTTCTTC; clone size: few; V gene: TRBV29-1; D gene: TRBD1; CDR3 length: 15; J gene: TRBJ2-1
CDR3 protein: CASSFTPDTTNYGYTF; CDR3 DNA: TGTGCCAGCAGTTTTACCCCCGACACCACTAACTATGGCTACACCTTC; clone size: .; V gene: TRBV12-3/TRBV12-4; D gene: .; CDR3 length: 16; J gene: TRBJ1-2
CDR3 protein: CSVAGADSYNEQFF; CDR3 DNA: TGCAGCGTTGCGGGCGCAGACTCCTACAATGAGCAGTTCTTC; clone size: .; V gene: TRBV29-1; D gene: .; CDR3 length: 14; J gene: TRBJ2-1
CDR3 protein: CASSADYRDEQFF; CDR3 DNA: TGTGCCAGCAGCGCGGACTACAGGGATGAGCAGTTCTTC; clone size: .; V gene: TRBV9; D gene: .; CDR3 length: 13; J gene: TRBJ2-1
CDR3 protein: CASSPTSGRAVFDEQYF; CDR3 DNA: TGTGCCAGCAGTCCAACTAGCGGGAGGGCCGTGTTCGACGAGCAGTACTTC; clone size: few; V gene: TRBV25-1; D gene: TRBD2; CDR3 length: 17; J gene: TRBJ2-7
CDR3 protein: CASSLGLLSYEQYF; CDR3 DNA: TGTGCCAGCAGCTTGGGACTTCTCTCCTACGAGCAGTACTTC; clone size: once; V gene: TRBV13; D gene: .; CDR3 length: 14; J gene: TRBJ2-7
CDR3 protein: CSARDGVDRGGSYEQYF; CDR3 DNA: TGCAGTGCTAGAGATGGGGTGGACAGGGGGGGATCCTACGAGCAGTACTTC; clone size: few; V gene: TRBV20-1; D gene: TRBD1; CDR3 length: 17; J gene: TRBJ2-7
CDR3 protein: CASSIGGGGQPQHF; CDR3 DNA: TGTGCCAGCAGCATAGGGGGAGGCGGTCAGCCCCAGCATTTT; clone size: .; V gene: TRBV7-3; D gene: .; CDR3 length: 14; J gene: TRBJ1-5